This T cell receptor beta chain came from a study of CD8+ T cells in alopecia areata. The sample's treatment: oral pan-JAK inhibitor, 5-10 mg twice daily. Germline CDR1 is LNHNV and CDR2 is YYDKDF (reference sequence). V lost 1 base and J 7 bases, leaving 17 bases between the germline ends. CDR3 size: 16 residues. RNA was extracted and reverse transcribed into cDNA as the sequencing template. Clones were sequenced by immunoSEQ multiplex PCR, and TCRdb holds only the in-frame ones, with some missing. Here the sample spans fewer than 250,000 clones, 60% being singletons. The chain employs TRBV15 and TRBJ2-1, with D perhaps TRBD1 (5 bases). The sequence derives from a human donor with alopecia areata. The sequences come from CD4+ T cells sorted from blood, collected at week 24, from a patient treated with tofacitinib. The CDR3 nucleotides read TGTGCCACCAGCAGAGTTGGGGCCAGGGAAGGAAATGAGCAGTTCTTC. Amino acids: CATSRVGAREGNEQFF.